The clone carrying this T cell receptor beta chain was observed a single time. This sample is part of a study of blood T cell repertoires in COVID-19. Original methodology: Amplified reference gene primers provided the basis for estimating nucleated cell counts. Sequencing used immunoSEQ multiplex PCR; TCRdb keeps in-frame clones, though not all of them. V and J calls and clone size follow that table, whereas D and trimming were derived from the DNA. Seen here are approximately 200,000 clones, approximately 84% observed once, and the top ten hold about 2.9%. CDR1 is KGHDR and CDR2 is SFDVKD in the germline V gene. The junction had 12 bases not matched to a gene; V was cut back by 9 bases and J by 6 bases. This CDR3 comprises 15 residues.

Sequencing was performed on peripheral blood. The rearrangement links TRBV24-1 to TRBJ2-1, with TRBD1 matching 8 bases. This sequence originates from a woman aged 25 to 39 who had recovered from COVID-19. In nucleotides, the CDR3 is TGTGCCACCCACATGGGGCAGGGGGCCCCCAATGAGCAGTTCTTC. It encodes CATHMGQGAPNEQFF.